Listed below are T cell receptor beta chains from one sample, sequenced in a study of CD8 T cells in ankylosing spondylitis. One entry per CDR3 protein, called by TCRdb with MiXCR from the 5' RACE reads. Of some 700,000 distinct CDR3 sequences in the sample, 19% were seen once. The source material was blood, either unsorted or a sorted T cell fraction (not recorded which). These receptors were collected from a male donor with ankylosing spondylitis. Both conserved end residues are part of each CDR3. The order of the fields is J gene, clone size, D gene, V gene, CDR3 DNA, CDR3 protein. D genes are given only for firm matches. Where a row states a size, it is once, few, many or the class of an expanded clone; other rows omit it.

J gene: TRBJ1-2
clone size: .
D gene: .
V gene: TRBV12-3/TRBV12-4
CDR3 DNA: TGTGCCAGCAGTTTACCCAGGCTCGGCTACACCTTC
CDR3 protein: CASSLPRLGYTF

J gene: TRBJ1-3
clone size: few
D gene: .
V gene: TRBV5-1
CDR3 DNA: TGCGCCAGCAGCTCCTCCCCAGGGGCTGGAAACACCATATATTTT
CDR3 protein: CASSSSPGAGNTIYF

J gene: TRBJ2-1
clone size: few
D gene: TRBD2
V gene: TRBV12-3/TRBV12-4
CDR3 DNA: TGTGCCAGCACCCACGGACTAGCGGGGGGGCCGCAGTTCTTC
CDR3 protein: CASTHGLAGGPQFF

J gene: TRBJ2-3
clone size: few
D gene: .
V gene: TRBV7-3
CDR3 DNA: TGTGCCAGCAGCTTAATGGGCGGCGGGGCAGATACGCAGTATTTT
CDR3 protein: CASSLMGGGADTQYF

J gene: TRBJ2-7
clone size: .
D gene: TRBD2
V gene: TRBV5-6
CDR3 DNA: TGTGCCAGCAGCTTGGTTGCGGGAGATGGGTACGAGCAGTACTTC
CDR3 protein: CASSLVAGDGYEQYF

J gene: TRBJ2-7
clone size: .
D gene: .
V gene: TRBV7-9
CDR3 DNA: TGTGCCAGCAGCTTAGGTCGGCAGGGAGACTACGAGCAGTACTTC
CDR3 protein: CASSLGRQGDYEQYF

J gene: TRBJ2-5
clone size: few
D gene: .
V gene: TRBV7-7
CDR3 DNA: TGTGCTAGCAGCCCAAAGGGACTGAGGGAGACCCAGTACTTC
CDR3 protein: CASSPKGLRETQYF

J gene: TRBJ1-5
clone size: .
D gene: .
V gene: TRBV7-8
CDR3 DNA: TGTGCCAGCAGCTTAGCCTGGTTGCCAGATGATCAGCCCCAGCATTTT
CDR3 protein: CASSLAWLPDDQPQHF

J gene: TRBJ2-7
clone size: .
D gene: .
V gene: TRBV30
CDR3 DNA: TGTGCCTGGGGGGGCGGCTACGAGCAGTACTTC
CDR3 protein: CAWGGGYEQYF

J gene: TRBJ1-5
clone size: few
D gene: TRBD1
V gene: TRBV6-1
CDR3 DNA: TGTGCCAGCAGTGAATGGGACAGGGGTAATCAGCCCCAGCATTTT
CDR3 protein: CASSEWDRGNQPQHF

J gene: TRBJ1-1
clone size: .
D gene: .
V gene: TRBV5-1
CDR3 DNA: TGCGCCAGCAGCCCAGACAGGTATATGAACACTGAAGCTTTCTTT
CDR3 protein: CASSPDRYMNTEAFF

J gene: TRBJ2-7
clone size: .
D gene: .
V gene: TRBV20-1
CDR3 DNA: TGCAGTGCTAACGGCGGGAACATCAACGAGCAGTACTTC
CDR3 protein: CSANGGNINEQYF

J gene: TRBJ2-7
clone size: few
D gene: .
V gene: TRBV28
CDR3 DNA: TGTGCCAGCAGTTTATACTCAGGTTCCTACGAGCAGTACTTC
CDR3 protein: CASSLYSGSYEQYF

J gene: TRBJ2-1
clone size: .
D gene: TRBD2
V gene: TRBV6-5
CDR3 DNA: TGTGCCAGCAGTTACTCTGCGGGAGCAGGAGAGCAGTTCTTC
CDR3 protein: CASSYSAGAGEQFF

J gene: TRBJ2-3
clone size: .
D gene: TRBD1
V gene: TRBV20-1
CDR3 DNA: TGCAGTGCTAGGACAGGGGCCCCAGATACGCAGTATTTT
CDR3 protein: CSARTGAPDTQYF

J gene: TRBJ1-2
clone size: few
D gene: TRBD1
V gene: TRBV19
CDR3 DNA: TGTGCCACAAATCAGGGGGATGGCTACACCTTC
CDR3 protein: CATNQGDGYTF

J gene: TRBJ1-1
clone size: .
D gene: TRBD1
V gene: TRBV29-1
CDR3 DNA: TGCAGCGTTGTGACAGGGGGACGGGGCACTGAAGCTTTCTTT
CDR3 protein: CSVVTGGRGTEAFF

J gene: TRBJ1-5
clone size: .
D gene: .
V gene: TRBV12-3/TRBV12-4
CDR3 DNA: TGTGCCAGCAGTTCGGGACTCATCGGTGGGGGCAATCAGCCCCAGCATTTT
CDR3 protein: CASSSGLIGGGNQPQHF

J gene: TRBJ2-7
clone size: few
D gene: .
V gene: TRBV29-1
CDR3 DNA: TGCAGCGTTGGGGCGGGACAGTCGCCTTACGAGCAGTACTTC
CDR3 protein: CSVGAGQSPYEQYF

J gene: TRBJ1-2
clone size: few
D gene: TRBD1
V gene: TRBV27
CDR3 DNA: TGTGCCAGCAAGGAACAGGGGAACTATGGCTACACCTTC
CDR3 protein: CASKEQGNYGYTF

J gene: TRBJ1-2
clone size: many
D gene: TRBD1
V gene: TRBV28
CDR3 DNA: TGTGCCAGCAGTTGGGACAGGGGTTACTTGTTCGGCTACACCTTC
CDR3 protein: CASSWDRGYLFGYTF

J gene: TRBJ2-6
clone size: .
D gene: .
V gene: TRBV9
CDR3 DNA: TGTGCCAGCAGCCCCGGAGGCGACTTGGGGCCGGGGGCCAACGTCCTGACTTTC
CDR3 protein: CASSPGGDLGPGANVLTF

J gene: TRBJ2-5
clone size: .
D gene: TRBD1
V gene: TRBV6-5
CDR3 DNA: TGTGCCAGCAGTTTTGGACAGGATAGGCAAGAGACCCAGTACTTC
CDR3 protein: CASSFGQDRQETQYF

J gene: TRBJ2-2
clone size: few
D gene: .
V gene: TRBV20-1
CDR3 DNA: TGCAGTGCCCGAAAAGGGCTAGCATCGAACACCGGGGAGCTGTTTTTT
CDR3 protein: CSARKGLASNTGELFF

J gene: TRBJ2-2
clone size: few
D gene: .
V gene: TRBV7-7
CDR3 DNA: TGTGCCAGCAGCTTAGTAGCCGGGTACGGGGAGCTGTTTTTT
CDR3 protein: CASSLVAGYGELFF

J gene: TRBJ1-1
clone size: .
D gene: .
V gene: TRBV28
CDR3 DNA: TGTGCCAGCAGTCAACAGGGTTTCCTGAACACTGAAGCTTTCTTT
CDR3 protein: CASSQQGFLNTEAFF

J gene: TRBJ2-3
clone size: .
D gene: .
V gene: TRBV11-2
CDR3 DNA: TGTGCCAGCAGCTTATTACCCGGGGCTAGCACAGATACGCAGTATTTT
CDR3 protein: CASSLLPGASTDTQYF

J gene: TRBJ2-7
clone size: .
D gene: TRBD1
V gene: TRBV3-1
CDR3 DNA: TGTGCCAGCAGCCAAGTGACAGGGGCCTCCTACGAGCAGTACTTC
CDR3 protein: CASSQVTGASYEQYF

J gene: TRBJ1-1
clone size: many
D gene: .
V gene: TRBV18
CDR3 DNA: TGTGCCAGCTCAAGCGTGACAGGCCTGAACACTGAAGCTTTCTTT
CDR3 protein: CASSSVTGLNTEAFF

J gene: TRBJ2-3
clone size: .
D gene: .
V gene: TRBV12-3/TRBV12-4
CDR3 DNA: TGTGCCAGCAAAAAGAGTGCCCTAACAGATACGCAGTATTTT
CDR3 protein: CASKKSALTDTQYF

J gene: TRBJ1-1
clone size: many
D gene: TRBD1
V gene: TRBV12-3/TRBV12-4
CDR3 DNA: TGTGCCAGCAGTTTTAGTGGGACAGAGAACACTGAAGCTTTCTTT
CDR3 protein: CASSFSGTENTEAFF

J gene: TRBJ2-7
clone size: .
D gene: TRBD1
V gene: TRBV20-1
CDR3 DNA: TGCAGTGCTCTTACGGGACAGGGGCGGAACGAGCAGTACTTC
CDR3 protein: CSALTGQGRNEQYF

J gene: TRBJ2-1
clone size: .
D gene: .
V gene: TRBV6-2/TRBV6-3
CDR3 DNA: TGTGCCAGCATTTCCGGTGTTTCTTACAATGAGCAGTTCTTC
CDR3 protein: CASISGVSYNEQFF

J gene: TRBJ2-3
clone size: few
D gene: .
V gene: TRBV4-2
CDR3 DNA: TGTGCCAGCAGCCAAGTTCTAGCTGGCACAGATACGCAGTATTTT
CDR3 protein: CASSQVLAGTDTQYF

J gene: TRBJ2-7
clone size: few
D gene: TRBD1
V gene: TRBV5-1
CDR3 DNA: TGCGCCAGCAGCCAACAGGGGGACTACGAGCAGTACTTC
CDR3 protein: CASSQQGDYEQYF

J gene: TRBJ1-6
clone size: few
D gene: .
V gene: TRBV7-3
CDR3 DNA: TGTGCCAGCAGCACGACCCCTGATTCACCCCTCCACTTT
CDR3 protein: CASSTTPDSPLHF

J gene: TRBJ1-1
clone size: .
D gene: .
V gene: TRBV12-3/TRBV12-4
CDR3 DNA: TGTGCCAGCAGTTTAAAGGGGACTTTAACTTTCTTT
CDR3 protein: CASSLKGTLTFF

J gene: TRBJ1-5
clone size: few
D gene: .
V gene: TRBV12-3/TRBV12-4
CDR3 DNA: TGTGCCAGCAGTATCACGAATCAGCCCCAGCATTTT
CDR3 protein: CASSITNQPQHF

J gene: TRBJ2-5
clone size: .
D gene: .
V gene: TRBV30
CDR3 DNA: TGTGCCTGGCGCTGGGGGTTGGAGACCCAGTACTTC
CDR3 protein: CAWRWGLETQYF

J gene: TRBJ2-7
clone size: .
D gene: TRBD1
V gene: TRBV3-1
CDR3 DNA: TGTGCCAGCAGCCAAACCCCGAGGGACAGGGAAATGGGGAGCTCCTACGAGCAGTACTTC
CDR3 protein: CASSQTPRDREMGSSYEQYF

J gene: TRBJ2-1
clone size: .
D gene: .
V gene: TRBV9
CDR3 DNA: TGTGCCAGCAGCCCCGAGGGGGGATACAATGAGCAGTTCTTC
CDR3 protein: CASSPEGGYNEQFF

J gene: TRBJ2-5
clone size: .
D gene: .
V gene: TRBV10-3
CDR3 DNA: TGTGCCATCAGCGGGGAACCGGATGAGACCCAGTACTTC
CDR3 protein: CAISGEPDETQYF

J gene: TRBJ2-5
clone size: few
D gene: .
V gene: TRBV4-3
CDR3 DNA: TGCGCCAGCAGCCGGGACGGCGCGGAGACCCAGTACTTC
CDR3 protein: CASSRDGAETQYF

J gene: TRBJ2-7
clone size: few
D gene: .
V gene: TRBV5-1
CDR3 DNA: TGCGCCAGCAGCTTGGCGGTCGGGACTGGCTACGAGCAGTACTTC
CDR3 protein: CASSLAVGTGYEQYF

J gene: TRBJ2-5
clone size: .
D gene: TRBD1
V gene: TRBV12-3/TRBV12-4
CDR3 DNA: TGTGCCAGCAGTCCACGGGACAGGGGCCAAGAGACCCAGTACTTC
CDR3 protein: CASSPRDRGQETQYF

J gene: TRBJ2-4
clone size: .
D gene: .
V gene: TRBV21-1
CDR3 DNA: TGTGCCACCTGGGCGCCCGAAGCCAAAAACATTCAGTACTTC
CDR3 protein: CATWAPEAKNIQYF

J gene: TRBJ2-2
clone size: .
D gene: TRBD2
V gene: TRBV15
CDR3 DNA: TGTGCCACCAGCAGAGACGGGAGGGGCACCGGGGAGCTGTTTTTT
CDR3 protein: CATSRDGRGTGELFF

J gene: TRBJ2-2
clone size: few
D gene: TRBD1
V gene: TRBV7-9
CDR3 DNA: TGTGCCAGCAGCTCACCAGGGGGCACCGGGGAGCTGTTTTTT
CDR3 protein: CASSSPGGTGELFF

J gene: TRBJ2-7
clone size: .
D gene: TRBD1
V gene: TRBV12-3/TRBV12-4
CDR3 DNA: TGTGCCAGCAGTTTATGGGACAGCACCTACGAGCAGTACTTC
CDR3 protein: CASSLWDSTYEQYF

J gene: TRBJ2-7
clone size: .
D gene: .
V gene: TRBV10-3
CDR3 DNA: TGTGCCATCAGCCAAAGTTACGAGCAGTACTTC
CDR3 protein: CAISQSYEQYF

J gene: TRBJ2-2
clone size: few
D gene: TRBD2
V gene: TRBV4-3
CDR3 DNA: TGCGCCAGCAGCCCGGGGCGTGGGAGGGCCGCCGGGGAGCTGTTTTTT
CDR3 protein: CASSPGRGRAAGELFF

J gene: TRBJ2-3
clone size: .
D gene: TRBD1
V gene: TRBV11-2
CDR3 DNA: TGTGCCAGCAGCTGGGACAGGCCCACAGATACGCAGTATTTT
CDR3 protein: CASSWDRPTDTQYF

J gene: TRBJ2-2
clone size: .
D gene: TRBD1
V gene: TRBV10-3
CDR3 DNA: TGTGCCATCAGGATGGGACAGGGGGCCGGGGAGCTGTTTTTT
CDR3 protein: CAIRMGQGAGELFF

J gene: TRBJ2-7
clone size: once
D gene: .
V gene: TRBV5-6
CDR3 DNA: TGTGCCAGCAGCTTTGTTAACGAGCAGTACTTC
CDR3 protein: CASSFVNEQYF

J gene: TRBJ2-2
clone size: few
D gene: .
V gene: TRBV2
CDR3 DNA: TGTGCCAGCAGTGAACAGACTGATAACACCGGGGAGCTGTTTTTT
CDR3 protein: CASSEQTDNTGELFF